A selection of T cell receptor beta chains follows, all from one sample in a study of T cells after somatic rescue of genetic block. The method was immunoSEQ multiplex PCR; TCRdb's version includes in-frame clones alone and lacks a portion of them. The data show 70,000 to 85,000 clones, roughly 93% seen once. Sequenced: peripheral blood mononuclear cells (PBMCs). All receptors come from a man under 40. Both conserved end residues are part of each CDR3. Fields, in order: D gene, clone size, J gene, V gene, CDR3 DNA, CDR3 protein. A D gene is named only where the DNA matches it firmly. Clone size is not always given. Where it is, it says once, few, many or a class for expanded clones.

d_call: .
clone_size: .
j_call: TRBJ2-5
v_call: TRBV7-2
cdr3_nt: TGTGCCAGCAGCTTAGTAGCAAAAGAGACCCAGTACTTC
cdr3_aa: CASSLVAKETQYF

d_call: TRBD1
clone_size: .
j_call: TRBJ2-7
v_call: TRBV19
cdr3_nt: TGTGCCAGTAGTATGGGGGGGACAGGGGCCTACGAGCAGTACTTC
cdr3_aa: CASSMGGTGAYEQYF

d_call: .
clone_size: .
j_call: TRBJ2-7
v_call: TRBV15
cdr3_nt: TGTGCCACCAGCAGAGTGGCGGACTACGAGCAGTACTTC
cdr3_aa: CATSRVADYEQYF

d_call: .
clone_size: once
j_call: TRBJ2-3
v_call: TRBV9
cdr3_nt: TGTGCCAGCAGCCGTTCCCGCGATACGCAGTATTTT
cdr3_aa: CASSRSRDTQYF

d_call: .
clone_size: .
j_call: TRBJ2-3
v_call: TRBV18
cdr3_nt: TGTGCCAGCTCACTCCAGAGGGATTCTAGCACAGATACGCAGTATTTT
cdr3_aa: CASSLQRDSSTDTQYF

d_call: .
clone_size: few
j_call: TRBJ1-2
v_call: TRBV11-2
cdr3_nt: TGTGCCAGCAGCCCGTCGGTCCTTAACTATGGCTACACCTTC
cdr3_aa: CASSPSVLNYGYTF

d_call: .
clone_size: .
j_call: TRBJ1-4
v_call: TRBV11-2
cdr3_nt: TGTGCCAGCGGGGTAACTAATGAAAAACTGTTTTTT
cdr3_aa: CASGVTNEKLFF

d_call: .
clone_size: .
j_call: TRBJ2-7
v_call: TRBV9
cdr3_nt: TGTGCCAGCAGCCGCGGGGGCAGTGGGTTCTCCGAGCAGTACTTC
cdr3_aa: CASSRGGSGFSEQYF

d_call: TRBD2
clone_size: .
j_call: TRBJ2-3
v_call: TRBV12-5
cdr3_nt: TGTGCTAGTATCGGGGGGTGGGCAGATACGCAGTATTTT
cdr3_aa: CASIGGWADTQYF

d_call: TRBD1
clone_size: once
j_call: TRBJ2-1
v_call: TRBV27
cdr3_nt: TGTGCCAGCAGTTTATCGGCGGGACAGGGGTTGTACAATGAGCAGTTCTTC
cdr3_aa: CASSLSAGQGLYNEQFF

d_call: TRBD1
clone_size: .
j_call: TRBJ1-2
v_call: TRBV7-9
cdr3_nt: TGTGCCAGCAGCCACAGACAGGGGGCGCGAGGAGGCTACACCTTC
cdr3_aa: CASSHRQGARGGYTF

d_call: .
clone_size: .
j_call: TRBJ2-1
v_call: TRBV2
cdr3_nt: TGTGCCAGCAGTTTAATTCTGGGGGACAATGAGCAGTTCTTC
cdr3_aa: CASSLILGDNEQFF

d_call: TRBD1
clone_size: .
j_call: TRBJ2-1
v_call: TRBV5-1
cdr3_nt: TGCGCCAGCAGCACCGGGACAGGCTCCTACAATGAGCAGTTCTTC
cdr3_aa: CASSTGTGSYNEQFF

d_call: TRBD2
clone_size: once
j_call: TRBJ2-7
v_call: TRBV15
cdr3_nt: TGTGCCACCAGCAGCGGACTAGCGGGAGCCTACGAGCAGTACTTC
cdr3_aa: CATSSGLAGAYEQYF

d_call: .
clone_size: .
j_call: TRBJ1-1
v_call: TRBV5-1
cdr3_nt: TGCGCCAGCAGCTTGTCTTCTCAGGGGATCACTGAAGCTTTCTTT
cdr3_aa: CASSLSSQGITEAFF

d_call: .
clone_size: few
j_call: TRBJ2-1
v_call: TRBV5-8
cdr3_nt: TGTGCCAGCAGCTTAATAGGGAGGTCCTACAATGAGCAGTTCTTC
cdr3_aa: CASSLIGRSYNEQFF

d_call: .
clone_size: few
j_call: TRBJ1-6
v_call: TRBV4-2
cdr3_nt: TGTGCCAGCAGCCCTGAAGGGAATTCACCCCTCCACTTT
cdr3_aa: CASSPEGNSPLHF

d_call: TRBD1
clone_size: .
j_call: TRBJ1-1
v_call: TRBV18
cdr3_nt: TGTGCCAGCTCACCGACAGGGCGTAACACTGAAGCTTTCTTT
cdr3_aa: CASSPTGRNTEAFF

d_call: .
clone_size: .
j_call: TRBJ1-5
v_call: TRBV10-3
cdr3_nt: TGTGCCATCAGTGAGGGAGGTCTCAATCAGCCCCAGCATTTT
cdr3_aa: CAISEGGLNQPQHF

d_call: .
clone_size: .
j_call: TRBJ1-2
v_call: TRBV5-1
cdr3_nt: TGCGCCAGCAGCTTGGAAGTGACGGGCCTCAAGGACGGCTACACCTTC
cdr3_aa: CASSLEVTGLKDGYTF

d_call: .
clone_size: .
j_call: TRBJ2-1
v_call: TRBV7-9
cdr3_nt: TGTGCCAGCAGCCCCCAGGGGAGTTGGGGATACAATGAGCAGTTCTTC
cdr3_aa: CASSPQGSWGYNEQFF

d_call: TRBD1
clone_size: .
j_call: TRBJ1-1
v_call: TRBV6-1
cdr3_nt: TGTGCCAGCAGTGGCAACAGGGGTGGTGAAGCTTTCTTT
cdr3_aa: CASSGNRGGEAFF

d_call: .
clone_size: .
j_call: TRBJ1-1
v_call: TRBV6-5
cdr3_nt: TGTGCCAGCAGTTACACTCTTGGGGGGCCCGACACTGAAGCTTTCTTT
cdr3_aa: CASSYTLGGPDTEAFF

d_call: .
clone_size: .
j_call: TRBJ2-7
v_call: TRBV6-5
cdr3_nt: TGTGCCACCTCGGGACTCTACATGGGGGAGCAGTACTTC
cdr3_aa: CATSGLYMGEQYF

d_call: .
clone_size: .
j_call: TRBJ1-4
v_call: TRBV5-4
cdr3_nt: TGTGCCAGCAGCTCAGGAACGGGTACAACTAATGAAAAACTGTTTTTT
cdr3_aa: CASSSGTGTTNEKLFF

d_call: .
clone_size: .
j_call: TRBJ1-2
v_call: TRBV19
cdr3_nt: TGTGCCAGTAGTCGAGGGGACTATGGCTACACCTTC
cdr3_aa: CASSRGDYGYTF

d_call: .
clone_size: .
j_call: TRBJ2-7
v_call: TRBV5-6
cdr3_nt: TGTGCCAGCAGCTCAACCAGGGAGCAGTACTTC
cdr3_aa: CASSSTREQYF

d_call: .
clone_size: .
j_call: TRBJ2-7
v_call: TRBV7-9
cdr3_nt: TGTGCCAGCAGCTTAGTTGGGCGTTCCGAGCAGTACTTC
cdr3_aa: CASSLVGRSEQYF

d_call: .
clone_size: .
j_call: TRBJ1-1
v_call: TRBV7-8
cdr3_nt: TGTGCCAGCAGCCCTAGATCAGGGACTGAAGCTTTCTTT
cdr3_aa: CASSPRSGTEAFF

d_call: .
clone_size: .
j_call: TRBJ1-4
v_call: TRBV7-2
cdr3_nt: TGTGCCAGCAGCAAAACAGGGAAGATCAATGAAAAACTGTTTTTT
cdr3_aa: CASSKTGKINEKLFF

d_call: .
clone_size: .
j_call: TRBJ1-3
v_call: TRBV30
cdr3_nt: TGTGCCTGGGGGGGCATCTCCTCTGGAAACACCATATATTTT
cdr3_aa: CAWGGISSGNTIYF

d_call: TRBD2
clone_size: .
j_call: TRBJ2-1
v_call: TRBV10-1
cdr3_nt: TGCGCCAGCAGCTGGACTAGCGGAGATACCTACAATGAGCAGTTCTTC
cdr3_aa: CASSWTSGDTYNEQFF

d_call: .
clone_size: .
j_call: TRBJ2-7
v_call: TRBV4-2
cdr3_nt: TGTGCCAGCAGCGCAGGACGGACCTACGAGCAGTACTTC
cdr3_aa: CASSAGRTYEQYF

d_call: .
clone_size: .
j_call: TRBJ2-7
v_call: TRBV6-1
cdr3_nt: TGTGCCAGCTCAGCAACCTACAGGGATTTAGAGCAGTACTTC
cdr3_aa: CASSATYRDLEQYF

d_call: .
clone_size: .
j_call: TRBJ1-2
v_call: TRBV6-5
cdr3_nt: TGTGCCGCGGTTGATATCTCAGGGGGCTACACCTTC
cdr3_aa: CAAVDISGGYTF

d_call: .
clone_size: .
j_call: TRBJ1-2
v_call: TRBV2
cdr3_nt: TGTGCCAGCAGTGAAATCGGGGTTAACTATGGCTACACCTTC
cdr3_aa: CASSEIGVNYGYTF

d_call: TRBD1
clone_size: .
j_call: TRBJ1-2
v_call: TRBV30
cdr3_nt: TGTGCCTGGATAATTTCTGGACAGGTTAACTATGGCTACACCTTC
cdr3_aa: CAWIISGQVNYGYTF

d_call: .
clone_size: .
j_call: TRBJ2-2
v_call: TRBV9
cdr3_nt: TGTGCCAGCAGCCCACGGACCGGATTAACCGGGGAGCTGTTTTTT
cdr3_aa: CASSPRTGLTGELFF

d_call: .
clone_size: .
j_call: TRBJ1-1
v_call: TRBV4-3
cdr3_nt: TGCGCCAGCAGCCAAGATCGGGCCAGGAGGACTGAAGCTTTCTTT
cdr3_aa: CASSQDRARRTEAFF

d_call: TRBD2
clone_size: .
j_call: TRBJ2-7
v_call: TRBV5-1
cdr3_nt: TGCGCCAGCAGCTTGGGAGCGGGAGTGGCCGAGCAGTACTTC
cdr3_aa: CASSLGAGVAEQYF

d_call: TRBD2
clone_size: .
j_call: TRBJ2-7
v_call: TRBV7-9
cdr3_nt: TGTGCCAGCAGCTTTAGCGGGAGAGTTTACGAGCAGTACTTC
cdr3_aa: CASSFSGRVYEQYF

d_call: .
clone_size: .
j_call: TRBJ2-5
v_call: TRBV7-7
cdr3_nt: TGTGCCAGCAGCTCGGGAGTTGGGGAGACCCAGTACTTC
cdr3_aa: CASSSGVGETQYF

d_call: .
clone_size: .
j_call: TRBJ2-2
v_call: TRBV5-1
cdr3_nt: TGCGCCAGCAGCGGAGACAGTGTCACCGGGGAGCTGTTTTTT
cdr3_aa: CASSGDSVTGELFF

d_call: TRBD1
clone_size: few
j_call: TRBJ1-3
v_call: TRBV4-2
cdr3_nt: TGTGCCAGCAGCCAAGCGGGCAGGGGGTCATCTGGAAACACCATATATTTT
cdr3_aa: CASSQAGRGSSGNTIYF

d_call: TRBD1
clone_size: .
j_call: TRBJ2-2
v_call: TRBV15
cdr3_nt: TGTGCCACCAGCAGGGGACAGGGCTGGAACACCGGGGAGCTGTTTTTT
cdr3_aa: CATSRGQGWNTGELFF

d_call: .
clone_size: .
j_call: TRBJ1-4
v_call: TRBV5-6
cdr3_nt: TGTGCCAGCAGCTTGCGGTATTTAAATGAAAAACTGTTTTTT
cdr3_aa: CASSLRYLNEKLFF

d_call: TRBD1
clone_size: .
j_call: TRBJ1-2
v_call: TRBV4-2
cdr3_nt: TGTGCCAGCAGCCAATCCACAGGGGAGTATGGCTACACCTTC
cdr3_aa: CASSQSTGEYGYTF

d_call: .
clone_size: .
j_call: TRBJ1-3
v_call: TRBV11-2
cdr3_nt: TGTGCCAGCAGCTTAGACGTGGGAGGCGGAAACACCATATATTTT
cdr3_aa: CASSLDVGGGNTIYF

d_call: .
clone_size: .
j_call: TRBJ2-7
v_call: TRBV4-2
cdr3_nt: TGTGCCAGCAGCCAAGGTTGGGGAGGTGAGCAGTACTTC
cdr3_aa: CASSQGWGGEQYF

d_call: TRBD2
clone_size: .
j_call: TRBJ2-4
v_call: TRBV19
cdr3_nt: TGTGCCAGTAGTATAAAGGGACTAGCGGGAGTCGGAGACATTCAGTACTTC
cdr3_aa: CASSIKGLAGVGDIQYF

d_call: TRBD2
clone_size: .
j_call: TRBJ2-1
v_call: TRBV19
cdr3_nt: TGTGCCAGTAGTATGGTTCTAGCGGGGAATGAGCAGTTCTTC
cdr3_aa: CASSMVLAGNEQFF

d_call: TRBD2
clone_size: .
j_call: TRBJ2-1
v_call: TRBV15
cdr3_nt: TGTGCCACCAGCAGACAACTAGCGGGAGAGACTCGGTTCTTC
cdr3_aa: CATSRQLAGETRFF

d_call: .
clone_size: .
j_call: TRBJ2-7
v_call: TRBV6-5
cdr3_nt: TGTGCCAGCACCTCCGGTGGCGAGCAGTACTTC
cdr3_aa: CASTSGGEQYF

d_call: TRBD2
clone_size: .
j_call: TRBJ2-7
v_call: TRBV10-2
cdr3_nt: TGCGCCAGCACCCCGATGGGGCTAGCGGGAGCCTACGAGCAGTACTTC
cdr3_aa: CASTPMGLAGAYEQYF

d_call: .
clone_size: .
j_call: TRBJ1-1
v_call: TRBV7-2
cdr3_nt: TGTGCCAGCAGCTCCCCTTCGGGCCAGTTCTACACTGAAGCTTTCTTT
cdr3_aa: CASSSPSGQFYTEAFF

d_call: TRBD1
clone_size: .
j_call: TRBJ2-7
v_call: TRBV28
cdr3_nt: TGTGCCAGCAGTTTTGTCCCGGGACAGGGGTGGTCCTACGAGCAGTACTTC
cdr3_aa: CASSFVPGQGWSYEQYF

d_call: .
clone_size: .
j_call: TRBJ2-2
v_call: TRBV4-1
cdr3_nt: TGCGCCAGCAGCCAGTGGACTAACACCGGGGAGCTGTTTTTT
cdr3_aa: CASSQWTNTGELFF